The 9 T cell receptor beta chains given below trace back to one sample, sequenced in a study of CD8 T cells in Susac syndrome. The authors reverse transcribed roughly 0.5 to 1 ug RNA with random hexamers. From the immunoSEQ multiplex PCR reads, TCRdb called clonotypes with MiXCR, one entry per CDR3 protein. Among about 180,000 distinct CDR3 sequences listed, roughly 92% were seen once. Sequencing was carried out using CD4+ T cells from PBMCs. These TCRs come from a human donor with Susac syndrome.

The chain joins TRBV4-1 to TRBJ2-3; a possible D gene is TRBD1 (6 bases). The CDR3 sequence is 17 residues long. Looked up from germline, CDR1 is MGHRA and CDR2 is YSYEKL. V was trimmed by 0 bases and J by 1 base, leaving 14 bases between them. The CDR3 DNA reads TGCGCCAGCAGCCAAGAGAGGGGCAGGGGTGGCACAGATACGCAGTATTTT. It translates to CASSQERGRGGTDTQYF.

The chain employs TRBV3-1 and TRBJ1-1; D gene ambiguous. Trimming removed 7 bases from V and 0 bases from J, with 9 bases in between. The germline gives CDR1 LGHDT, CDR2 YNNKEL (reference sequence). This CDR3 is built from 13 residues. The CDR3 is CASTRRVNTEAFF. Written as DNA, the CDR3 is TGTGCCAGCACCCGGAGGGTGAACACTGAAGCTTTCTTT.

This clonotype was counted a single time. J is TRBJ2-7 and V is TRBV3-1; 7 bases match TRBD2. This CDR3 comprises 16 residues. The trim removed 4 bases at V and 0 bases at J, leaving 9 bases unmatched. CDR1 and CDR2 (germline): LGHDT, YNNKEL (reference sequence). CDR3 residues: CASSPVLGLSSYEQYF. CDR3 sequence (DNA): TGTGCCAGCAGCCCAGTCTTGGGACTATCCTCCTACGAGCAGTACTTC.

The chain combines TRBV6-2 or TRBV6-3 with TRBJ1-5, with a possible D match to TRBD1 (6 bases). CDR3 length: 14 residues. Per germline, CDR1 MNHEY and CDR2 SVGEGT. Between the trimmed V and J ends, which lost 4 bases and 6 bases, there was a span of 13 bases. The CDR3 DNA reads TGTGCCAGCAGTTCTCAGGGGTGGGGTCAGCCCCAGCATTTT. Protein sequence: CASSSQGWGQPQHF.

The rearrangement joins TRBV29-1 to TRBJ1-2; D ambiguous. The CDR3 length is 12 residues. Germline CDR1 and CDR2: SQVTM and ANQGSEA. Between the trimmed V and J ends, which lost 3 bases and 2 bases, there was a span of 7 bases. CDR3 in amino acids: CSVEKGNYGYTF. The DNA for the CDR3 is TGCAGCGTTGAGAAAGGGAACTATGGCTACACCTTC.

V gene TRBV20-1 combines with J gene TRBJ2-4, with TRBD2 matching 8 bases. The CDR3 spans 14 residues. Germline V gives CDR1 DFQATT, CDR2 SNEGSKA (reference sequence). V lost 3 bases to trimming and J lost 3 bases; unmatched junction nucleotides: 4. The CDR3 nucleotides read TGCAGTGCTAGTGGTAGCGGGAACAAAAACATTCAGTACTTC. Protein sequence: CSASGSGNKNIQYF.

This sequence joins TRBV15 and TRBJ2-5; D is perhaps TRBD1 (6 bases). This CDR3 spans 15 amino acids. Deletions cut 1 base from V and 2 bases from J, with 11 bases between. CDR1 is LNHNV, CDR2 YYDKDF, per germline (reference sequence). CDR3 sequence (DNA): TGTGCCACCAGCAGAGGAGGGACAAAACAAGAGACCCAGTACTTC. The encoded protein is CATSRGGTKQETQYF.

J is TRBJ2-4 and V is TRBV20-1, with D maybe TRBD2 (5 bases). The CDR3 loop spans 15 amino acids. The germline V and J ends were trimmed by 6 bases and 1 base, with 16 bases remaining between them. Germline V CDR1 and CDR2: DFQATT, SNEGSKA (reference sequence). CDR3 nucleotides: TGCAGTGCCAACCCTGCCGGGAACGCCAAAAACATTCAGTACTTC. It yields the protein CSANPAGNAKNIQYF.

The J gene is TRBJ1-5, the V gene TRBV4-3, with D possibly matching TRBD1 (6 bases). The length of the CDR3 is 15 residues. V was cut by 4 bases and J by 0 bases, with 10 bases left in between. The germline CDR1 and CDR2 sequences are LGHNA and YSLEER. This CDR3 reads CASSLRTDSNQPQHF. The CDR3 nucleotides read TGCGCCAGCAGCCTGAGGACAGATAGCAATCAGCCCCAGCATTTT.